This T cell receptor beta chain is from a study of tumor-infiltrating lymphocytes in localized non-small cell lung cancer. As for the study in general: Tumor tissue and non-adjacent uninvolved lung came from each patient.

Clones were read by immunoSEQ multiplex PCR, and TCRdb kept only the in-frame ones, dropping some. The sample includes over 15,000 clones, approximately 71% of them seen just once. Germline V lookup: CDR1 SGHKS, CDR2 YYEKEE (reference sequence). This CDR3 is built from 15 residues. The J segment lost 3 bases and the V segment lost 0 bases, leaving 6 bases of the junction unmatched. Study-wide results and caveats: TCR sequencing covered a subset of patients with enough tissue. T-cell fraction did not differ between immunotypes IM1 and IM2. Recurrence-free survival showed no association with tumor T-cell fraction.

This clone was observed a single time. The target antigen is unknown. The sample consisted of lung tumor tissue. This sequence joins TRBV5-5 and TRBJ2-7, with 7 bases that match TRBD1. This TCR was sampled from a human donor with non-small cell lung cancer. The CDR3 nucleotides read TGTGCCAGCAGCTTGGAGGGGGACAGCTTCTACGAGCAGTACTTC. Residues: CASSLEGDSFYEQYF. Full variable domain (remainder filled in from reference TRBV5-5 and TRBJ2-7): DAGVTQSPTHLIKTRGQQVTLRCSPISGHKSVSWYQQVLGQGPQFIFQYYEKEERGRGNFPDRFSARQFPNYSSELNVNALLLGDSALYLCASSLEGDSFYEQYFGPGTRLTVT.